The 30 T cell receptor beta chains presented below share a single source sample, sequenced in a study of T cells in tuberculosis. Generated by immunoSEQ multiplex PCR, the TCRdb table keeps only in-frame clones and is missing some. Counted here are about 40,000 clones, roughly 94% occurring once; the ten biggest clones make up about 4.7%. Documented time point: new active TB diagnosis, blood taken before or within 7 days of starting treatment. The sample was PBMCs, taken at tuberculosis diagnosis. Receptors were obtained from an adult with tuberculosis.

About this clone: One junction end does not reproduce the germline sequence, and a read error may be involved. The V call is TRBV15, the J call TRBJ1-1; maybe TRBD1 (5 bases). This CDR3 has 14 amino acids. Germline CDR1 and CDR2: LNHNV and YYDKDF (reference sequence). The CDR3 DNA sequence: TGTGCCACCAGCAGAGACCGGGGGAACCCTGAAGCTTTCTTT. Residues: CATSRDRGNPEAFF.

This rearrangement joins TRBV10-2 to TRBJ1-2, with 7 bases matching TRBD1. Germline assignment: CDR1 WSHSY and CDR2 SAAADI. This CDR3 is built from 16 residues. After removal of 4 bases from V and 4 bases from J, the junction contained 12 bases not matched to a gene. CDR3 coding DNA: TGCGCCAGCAGTGGACAGGGTATGGAACTTTTCTATGGCTACACCTTC. Its translation: CASSGQGMELFYGYTF.

In DNA, the CDR3 is TGTGCCAGCAGCTTAGTTCTCAGGACCGGGGAGCTGTTTTTT. It translates to CASSLVLRTGELFF. The V and J genes are TRBV11-3 and TRBJ2-2; D ambiguous. The V gene's germline CDR1 is SGHNT and CDR2 YENEEA. The V gene lost 1 base and the J gene lost 5 bases, with 8 bases spanning the gap. The CDR3 length is 14 residues. The whole variable domain, filled in from reference TRBV11-3 and TRBJ2-2, reads EAGVVQSPRYKIIEKKQPVAFWCNPISGHNTLYWYLQNLGQGPELLIRYENEEAVDDSQLPKDRFSAERLKGVDSTLKIQPAELGDSAVYLCASSLVLRTGELFFGEGSRLTVL.

The CDR3 is CASSIGRTGVSNQPQHF. DNA of the CDR3: TGTGCCAGTAGTATTGGCAGAACAGGGGTAAGCAATCAGCCCCAGCATTTT. The rearrangement links TRBV19 to TRBJ1-5; 7 nucleotides align to TRBD1. Germline CDR1 LNHDA, CDR2 SQIVND (reference sequence). V shed 3 bases and J 1 base; nucleotides not matched to a gene: 9. The CDR3 runs 17 residues. Using reference TRBV19 and TRBJ1-5 for the parts outside the CDR3, the full variable domain is DGGITQSPKYLFRKEGQNVTLSCEQNLNHDAMYWYRQDPGQGLRLIYYSQIVNDFQKGDIAEGYSVSREKKESFPLTVTSAQKNPTAFYLCASSIGRTGVSNQPQHFGDGTRLSIL.

The chain combines TRBV19 with TRBJ1-4; D call uncertain. The ends were cut back, 5 bases at V and 2 bases at J, with 15 bases in the middle. CDR1 and CDR2 (germline): LNHDA, SQIVND (reference sequence). The CDR3 is 16 residues long. CDR3 protein: CASSLYFVPTNEKLFF. The CDR3, as DNA: TGTGCCAGTAGTCTCTACTTTGTCCCGACTAATGAAAAACTGTTTTTT.

The chain couples TRBV9 to TRBJ2-5; 8 nucleotides match TRBD2. Per germline, CDR1 SGDLS and CDR2 YYNGEE. The V and J ends lost 4 bases and 6 bases, in that order; junction bases with no gene match: 8. The CDR3 covers 14 residues. The CDR3 is CASSPPGLGKTQYF. The CDR3 DNA reads TGTGCCAGCAGCCCTCCGGGACTAGGGAAGACCCAGTACTTC.

Only one count was recorded for this clone. The V gene is TRBV5-1, the J gene TRBJ2-1; 7 bases are shared with TRBD2. The CDR3 consists of 15 residues. CDR1 and CDR2 (germline): SGHRS, YFSETQ. J was trimmed by 4 bases and V by 5 bases; bases with no gene match: 9. The CDR3 nucleotides are TGCGCCAGCAGGGGGGAGGGGAATGCTTACAATGAGCAGTTCTTC. Residues: CASRGEGNAYNEQFF. Full variable domain (rest looked up from reference TRBV5-1 and TRBJ2-1): KAGVTQTPRYLIKTRGQQVTLSCSPISGHRSVSWYQQTPGQGLQFLFEYFSETQRNKGNFPGRFSGRQFSNSRSEMNVSTLELGDSALYLCASRGEGNAYNEQFFGPGTRLTVL.

The V call is TRBV27, the J call TRBJ2-5; D is possibly TRBD2 (6 bases). CDR3 length: 11 residues. Germline values: CDR1 MNHEY, CDR2 SMNVEV (reference sequence). V was pared by 9 bases and J by 5 bases, with 10 bases between. CDR3 amino acids: CASTGGETQYF. The DNA of the CDR3 is TGTGCCAGTACAGGAGGGGAGACCCAGTACTTC.

About this clone itself: The same CDR3 arises from other DNA sequences in this sample as well. The chain recombines TRBV5-1 with TRBJ1-1; maybe TRBD1 (5 bases). Germline CDR1 reads SGHRS; CDR2 reads YFSETQ. V was cut by 2 bases and J by 1 base, with 9 bases left in between. This CDR3 contains 14 residues. Written as DNA, the CDR3 is TGCGCCAGCAGCTTTCGTCAGGGGAACACTGAAGCTTTCTTT. This gives the protein CASSFRQGNTEAFF.

CDR3 protein: CASSLSWSTDTQYF. The DNA for the CDR3 is TGTGCCAGCAGCCTTAGCTGGAGCACAGATACGCAGTATTTT. The chain is built from TRBV9 and TRBJ2-3; D remains ambiguous. V was shortened by 4 bases and J by 0 bases, with 9 bases between the two germline ends. The CDR3 consists of 14 residues. The V gene's germline CDR1 is SGDLS and CDR2 YYNGEE. Full variable domain (missing parts from reference TRBV9 and TRBJ2-3): DSGVTQTPKHLITATGQRVTLRCSPRSGDLSVYWYQQSLDQGLQFLIQYYNGEERAKGNILERFSAQQFPDLHSELNLSSLELGDSALYFCASSLSWSTDTQYFGPGTRLTVL.

The gene calls are TRBV9 and TRBJ1-4; 9 nucleotides agree with TRBD1. V trimming: 4 bases; J trimming: 7 bases; junction bases outside the gene matches: 8. Per the germline V gene, CDR1 is SGDLS and CDR2 is YYNGEE. The CDR3 has 15 amino acids. The CDR3 region has the DNA TGTGCCAGCAGCAGACGACAGGGGGATCTTGAAAAACTGTTTTTT. Encoded protein: CASSRRQGDLEKLFF.

J is TRBJ2-7 and V is TRBV7-9; tentatively, D is TRBD1 (7 bases). The ends were cut back, 1 base at V and 2 bases at J, with 9 bases in the middle. From germline, CDR1 is SEHNR and CDR2 FQNEAQ (reference sequence). The CDR3 has 14 amino acids. CDR3 amino acids: CASSLGRGAYEQYF. DNA for the CDR3: TGTGCCAGCAGCTTAGGCAGGGGGGCCTACGAGCAGTACTTC.

The J gene is TRBJ2-1, the V gene TRBV7-2; D unclear. V gave up 1 base and J gave up 4 bases, with 8 bases separating them. The germline CDR1 and CDR2 sequences are SGHTA and FQGNSA. This CDR3 is 14 amino acids long. The DNA for the CDR3 is TGTGCCAGCAGCTTAGGGTCGAGTTACAATGAGCAGTTCTTC. This gives the protein CASSLGSSYNEQFF.

V and J are TRBV27 and TRBJ1-2; TRBD1 aligns across 9 bases. The length of the CDR3 is 15 residues. V lost 5 bases and J lost 7; bases outside the gene matches: 11. Germline V gives CDR1 MNHEY, CDR2 SMNVEV (reference sequence). The CDR3 sequence is CASSPLGTGLGGYTF. CDR3 nucleotides: TGTGCCAGCAGTCCCCTCGGGACAGGGTTGGGTGGCTACACCTTC.

The table lists this clone with a count of one. This chain connects TRBV28 to TRBJ1-1, with a tentative D call TRBD1 (5 bases). This CDR3 comprises 13 residues. V lost 11 bases to trimming and J lost 1 base, with 14 bases between them. In germline, CDR1 is MDHEN, CDR2 SYDVKM. The CDR3 coding sequence is TGTGCCGTTAGGGGTGAAGGGAACACTGAAGCTTTCTTT. Protein: CAVRGEGNTEAFF.

This chain uses TRBV7-8 with TRBJ1-4; D uncertain. Trimming cost V 0 bases and J 7 bases, with 12 bases left between them. The CDR3 is 15 residues long. Germline V CDR1 and CDR2: SGHVS, FQNEAQ. This chain's CDR3 is CASSLAIPRGEKLFF. The CDR3 DNA reads as TGTGCCAGCAGCTTAGCGATCCCGCGGGGTGAAAAACTGTTTTTT.

This chain uses TRBV2 with TRBJ2-1; D possibly corresponds to TRBD1 (5 bases). This CDR3 is built from 12 residues. Deletions cut 7 bases from V and 14 bases from J, with 18 bases between. The germline CDR1 and CDR2 sequences are SNHLY and FYNNEI. CDR3 residues: CASTIKPRTKFF. The CDR3 nucleotides read TGTGCCAGCACTATCAAACCCAGGACAAAGTTCTTC.

The chain carries TRBV7-9 and TRBJ1-4, with 8 bases lining up with TRBD1. Looked up from germline, CDR1 is SEHNR and CDR2 is FQNEAQ (reference sequence). This CDR3 is 15 amino acids long. The J segment lost 4 bases and the V segment lost 5 bases, leaving 6 bases of the junction unmatched. As DNA, the CDR3 is TGTGCCAGCAGCGGATACAGGGGGGATAATGAAAAACTGTTTTTT. Its translation is CASSGYRGDNEKLFF.

The chain carries TRBV11-2 and TRBJ2-7; 11 nucleotides align to TRBD2. V lost 5 bases to trimming and J lost 2 bases; unmatched junction nucleotides: 8. The CDR3 is 16 residues long. CDR1 is SGHAT and CDR2 is FQNNGV in the germline V gene. This chain's CDR3 is CASSTWTSGPPYEQYF. CDR3 bases: TGTGCCAGCAGCACCTGGACTAGCGGGCCCCCCTACGAGCAGTACTTC.

The gene calls are TRBV29-1 and TRBJ2-6, with TRBD1 matching over 7 bases. The V segment lost 4 bases and the J segment 1 base; nucleotides outside the gene matches: 4. CDR3 length: 15 residues. Germline V gene lookup returns CDR1 SQVTM and CDR2 ANQGSEA. The CDR3 sequence: CSVGQGQSGANVLTF. As DNA, the CDR3 is TGCAGCGTTGGACAGGGTCAGTCTGGGGCCAACGTCCTGACTTTC.

The chain is built from TRBV5-4 and TRBJ1-2; 8 bases line up with TRBD1. The CDR3 contains 15 residues. Germline assignment: CDR1 SGHNT and CDR2 YYREEE (reference sequence). V was pared by 3 bases and J by 4 bases, with 8 bases of the junction left unmatched. CDR3 DNA: TGTGCCAGCAGCTCCCAGCAGGGGGCCAGCTATGGCTACACCTTC. Protein sequence: CASSSQQGASYGYTF.

J is TRBJ1-1 and V is TRBV10-3; no firm D call. CDR3 size: 14 residues. Germline V gene lookup returns CDR1 ENHRY and CDR2 SYGVKD. Deletions cut 4 bases from V and 1 base from J, with 10 bases between. CDR3 sequence reads: CAISGKNTNTEAFF. DNA for the CDR3: TGTGCCATCAGTGGCAAGAACACGAACACTGAAGCTTTCTTT.

The chain links TRBV11-3 to TRBJ2-7, with D maybe TRBD2 (6 bases). Trimming shortened V by 4 bases and J by 6 bases, and 22 bases separated the two germline ends. The CDR3 has 16 amino acids. The germline V gene has CDR1 SGHNT and CDR2 YENEEA. CDR3 region: CASSSGGGQGIGEQYF. As DNA, the CDR3 is TGTGCCAGCAGCTCCGGGGGTGGGCAGGGAATTGGCGAGCAGTACTTC.

The chain links TRBV27 to TRBJ2-7; TRBD1 aligns across 7 bases. CDR3 length: 15 residues. The junction had 9 bases not matched to a gene; V was cut back by 1 base and J by 6 bases. Germline V lookup: CDR1 MNHEY, CDR2 SMNVEV (reference sequence). The CDR3 DNA reads as TGTGCCAGCAGTTTATTAGAGGGGGCGAGGGGCGAGCAGTACTTC. Translated, it gives CASSLLEGARGEQYF.

By share, this clone counts as medium-sized. The V and J genes are TRBV4-2 and TRBJ1-2; no firm D call. CDR1 LGHNA and CDR2 YNFKEQ come from the germline V gene. The CDR3 is 15 amino acids. Deletions cut 0 bases from V and 4 bases from J, with 12 bases between. The CDR3 spells CASSQEGTGGYGYTF. The CDR3 DNA sequence: TGTGCCAGCAGCCAAGAAGGAACCGGCGGCTATGGCTACACCTTC.

This clone was detected only once. The rearrangement links TRBV30 to TRBJ1-5; 8 nucleotides line up with TRBD1. With V trimmed by 5 bases and J by 11 bases, 11 bases remained unmatched. The V gene's germline CDR1 is GTSNPN and CDR2 SVGIG (reference sequence). The CDR3 is made up of 13 amino acids. DNA for the CDR3: TGTGCCTGGTCAGGGGGCCGAGGAGCAGCCCAGCATTTT. It yields the protein CAWSGGRGAAQHF.

The table lists this clone with a count of one. V is TRBV7-8 and J is TRBJ1-5; 7 positions agree with TRBD1. This CDR3 comprises 14 residues. With V trimmed by 5 bases and J by 4 bases, 5 bases remained unmatched. Germline V CDR1 and CDR2: SGHVS, FQNEAQ. CDR3 sequence (DNA): TGTGCCAGCAGCCTTGGACAGGCAAATCAGCCCCAGCATTTT. Protein sequence: CASSLGQANQPQHF.

This chain connects TRBV18 to TRBJ2-7; weak D call: TRBD1 (5 bases). The V and J ends lost 5 bases and 10 bases respectively, with 21 bases between them. Germline CDR1 and CDR2: KGHSH and LQKENI. The CDR3 has 14 amino acids. The CDR3: CASSSLSRDSAQYF. For the CDR3, the DNA is TGTGCCAGCTCATCCCTGTCGAGAGACAGTGCACAGTACTTC.

The chain links TRBV6-5 to TRBJ1-1; D is possibly TRBD1 (6 bases). CDR1 and CDR2 from the germline V gene are MNHEY and SVGAGI. This CDR3 spans 15 amino acids. Between the trimmed V and J ends, which lost 4 bases and 0 bases, there was a span of 12 bases. This CDR3 reads CASSFEGGLNTEAFF. DNA of the CDR3: TGTGCCAGCAGTTTCGAAGGGGGTTTGAACACTGAAGCTTTCTTT.

The rearrangement joins TRBV19 to TRBJ1-1; D possibly corresponds to TRBD1 (6 bases). V dropped 6 bases and J dropped 5 bases, with 10 bases sitting between them. Per germline, CDR1 LNHDA and CDR2 SQIVND (reference sequence). CDR3 length: 12 amino acids. The CDR3 region is CASRGGGTEAFF. CDR3 DNA sequence: TGTGCCAGTAGAGGGGGGGGAACTGAAGCTTTCTTT.